This T cell receptor beta chain came from a study of neoadjuvant nivolumab and ipilimumab in lung cancer. Sequencing used immunoSEQ multiplex PCR; TCRdb keeps in-frame clones, though not all of them. The table includes tens of thousands of clones, more than 85% detected once. Findings and limits, study-wide: Only two of four nivolumab-treated tumors gained richness and clonality by surgery. Resected tumors had greater TCR richness and clonality than uninvolved lung.

A word on this clone: Its antigen is still unknown.

The specimen was peripheral blood, collected after neoadjuvant nivolumab, alone or with ipilimumab, at or shortly before surgery. The sequence was obtained from an adult with non-small cell lung cancer.

The CDR3 is CASRLNLGEQFF. DNA for the CDR3: TGTGCCAGCAGACTAAACTTGGGCGAGCAGTTCTTC. V is TRBV2 and J is TRBJ2-1, with D uncertain. Germline CDR1 and CDR2: SNHLY and FYNNEI. V was trimmed by 6 bases and J by 10 bases, leaving 13 bases between them. This CDR3 spans 12 amino acids.